Listed here are 21 T cell receptor beta chains from one sample, sequenced in a study of monozygotic twins with inflammatory bowel disease. With the 5' RACE reads reprocessed, TCRdb shows one record per CDR3 protein and no DNA. This sample contains some 300,000 distinct CDR3 sequences. Sequences were obtained from blood. These receptors all come from a human donor with ulcerative colitis or Crohn's disease, or a healthy co-twin of an affected twin (not recorded which).

This chain uses TRBV10-3 with TRBJ2-7; the TRBD1 assignment by TCRdb is unverifiable without DNA. There are 12 residues in the CDR3. Germline V gives CDR1 ENHRY, CDR2 SYGVKD. The CDR3: CAIIRGKYEQYF.

The chain links TRBV7-8 to TRBJ2-1. CDR3 size: 15 residues. Germline CDR1 and CDR2: SGHVS and FQNEAQ. CDR3 amino acids: CASSIDRGSYNEQFF.

J is TRBJ1-5 and V is TRBV24-1. Germline V gene sequence: CDR1 KGHDR, CDR2 SFDVKD. The length of the CDR3 is 14 residues. This chain's CDR3 is CATSERATGQPQHF.

V gene TRBV7-2 combines with J gene TRBJ1-2. Germline values: CDR1 SGHTA, CDR2 FQGNSA. The length of the CDR3 is 14 residues. CDR3 in amino acids: CASSFRWQEDGYTF.

The chain couples TRBV9 to TRBJ2-7; TCRdb's D call, TRBD2, is unchecked because there is no DNA. The CDR3 length is 17 residues. Germline V gives CDR1 SGDLS, CDR2 YYNGEE. This chain's CDR3 is CASSVSDSLQRSYEQYF.

The chain employs TRBV7-3 and TRBJ2-7; the TCRdb D gene call, TRBD1, has no DNA to confirm it. Germline-derived CDR1 and CDR2 are SGHTA and FQGTGA. The CDR3 is made up of 15 amino acids. The CDR3 here is CASSRAQGALSEQYF.

The V call is TRBV6-5, the J call TRBJ1-5. Germline lookup yields CDR1 MNHEY and CDR2 SVGAGI. The CDR3 extends over 13 amino acids. The CDR3 reads CASRTSQNRPQHF.

The chain uses TRBV20-1 and TRBJ1-1; the TRBD1 assignment by TCRdb is unverifiable without DNA. The CDR3 has 17 residues. CDR1 and CDR2 from the germline V gene are DFQATT and SNEGSKA (reference sequence). This chain's CDR3 is CSARDWGGAARSTEAFF.

This chain links TRBV6-6 with TRBJ1-1; TCRdb's D call, TRBD1, is unchecked because there is no DNA. The CDR3 is made up of 14 amino acids. Germline V lookup: CDR1 MNHNY, CDR2 SVGAGI (reference sequence). The CDR3 loop reads CASISGGLNTEAFF.

The chain carries TRBV9 and TRBJ1-6; TCRdb's D call of TRBD1 is untestable without DNA. Germline V lookup: CDR1 SGDLS, CDR2 YYNGEE. The CDR3 loop spans 16 amino acids. The CDR3 is CASSPSLGAKYSPLHF. The full variable domain, with the rest looked up from reference TRBV9 and TRBJ1-6, is DSGVTQTPKHLITATGQRVTLRCSPRSGDLSVYWYQQSLDQGLQFLIQYYNGEERAKGNILERFSAQQFPDLHSELNLSSLELGDSALYFCASSPSLGAKYSPLHFGNGTRLTVT.

V usage is TRBV11-1 and J usage is TRBJ2-2; the TCRdb D gene call, TRBD1, has no DNA to confirm it. Germline-derived CDR1 and CDR2 are SGHAT and FQDESV (reference sequence). The CDR3 runs to 15 residues. CDR3 protein: CASSFGTGPTGELFF.

The V gene is TRBV12-3 or TRBV12-4, the J gene TRBJ2-7; the TCRdb D gene call, TRBD1, has no DNA to confirm it. The CDR3 spans 14 residues. The CDR3 region is CASSGVPGSYEQYF.

The chain is built from TRBV20-1 and TRBJ2-2. Germline values: CDR1 DFQATT, CDR2 SNEGSKA (reference sequence). The CDR3 loop spans 11 amino acids. This CDR3 reads CSAPNTGELFF.

The gene calls are TRBV3-1 and TRBJ2-5. The CDR3 extends over 14 amino acids. Germline V lookup: CDR1 LGHDT, CDR2 YNNKEL (reference sequence). The CDR3 protein is CASSQDSLGETQYF.

V and J are TRBV20-1 and TRBJ2-2; no DNA is available, so the TRBD1 call from TCRdb remains unchecked. Germline V gene data show CDR1 as DFQATT and CDR2 as SNEGSKA (reference sequence). The CDR3 has 14 amino acids. The CDR3 is CSASLTGDPGELFF.

The CDR3 is CASSLGDFRQQYF. The V gene is TRBV7-2, the J gene TRBJ2-7; with no DNA, the TCRdb D assignment of TRBD2 cannot be verified. Germline-derived CDR1 and CDR2 are SGHTA and FQGNSA. The CDR3 has 13 residues.

The rearrangement links TRBV10-3 to TRBJ2-2. Germline V gives CDR1 ENHRY, CDR2 SYGVKD. This CDR3 region has 16 residues. CDR3 in amino acids: CAISERYLVRTGELFF.

The V call is TRBV7-9, the J call TRBJ2-7. The germline V gene encodes CDR1 SEHNR and CDR2 FQNEAQ (reference sequence). The CDR3 is 14 amino acids. The CDR3 is CASSLDGRSYEQYF.

The chain combines TRBV4-3 with TRBJ2-2; the D gene TCRdb calls, TRBD1, cannot be checked with no DNA. This CDR3 is 15 amino acids long. CDR1 and CDR2 from the germline V gene are LGHNA and YSLEER. The CDR3 spells CASSGAIANTGELFF.

The genes are TRBV7-2 and TRBJ2-7. This CDR3 has 14 amino acids. Germline CDR1 SGHTA, CDR2 FQGNSA. The CDR3 sequence is CACSPHQAIYEQYF.

The V and J genes are TRBV4-3 and TRBJ2-6. Germline V gene data show CDR1 as LGHNA and CDR2 as YSLEER. This CDR3 is 14 amino acids long. The CDR3 spells CASRKKSGANVLTF.